This T cell receptor (beta chain) was captured in a study of T cell changes during pregnancy in multiple sclerosis (dated by TCRdb to the late 2010s). About the study as a whole: The study looked at changes in the T cell repertoire across pregnancy in women with multiple sclerosis.

To prepare the library, the immunoSEQ multiplex PCR assay was applied. Held by TCRdb, this immuneACCESS table contains in-frame sequences only and omits some clones. Under half of the omission traces to an unresolved V gene where checked; the cause of the rest is unknown. The sample records some 38,000 clones, approximately 89% of which are singletons. The ten largest make up around 0.69% of the sample. To note about this clone: Its antigen remains unidentified. No base quality information exists; no much larger clone differs at one position.

Based on the germline V gene, the CDR1 and CDR2 sequences are SGHTA and FQGTGA. The CDR3, from cysteine to phenylalanine, totals 15 residues. The DNA shown is the 45-base CDR3, in frame from base 1. V is trimmed back by 5 bases and J by 8 bases, and the junction contains 5 bases that no gene match accounts for. This material consisted of CD4+ T cells from peripheral blood mononuclear cells, taken in the second trimester of pregnancy. The chain employs TRBV7-3 and TRBJ2-1; 14 bases in the middle match TRBD2. The clonotype was recovered from a female donor in good health, enrolled as a control in a pregnancy study. CDR3 loop: CASSPGLAGGYEQFF. Here is the DNA: TGTGCCAGCAGCCCCGGACTAGCGGGGGGCTATGAGCAGTTCTTC.